This T cell receptor beta chain was sequenced in a study of blood T cell repertoires in COVID-19. V was pared by 5 bases and J by 10 bases, with 21 bases between. CDR3 length equals 16 residues. Germline CDR1 reads SEHNR; CDR2 reads FQNEAQ (reference sequence). Here immunoSEQ multiplex PCR was the method, and the copy in TCRdb shows in-frame clones only, minus some. This table holds 250,000 or so clones, about 87% found once. This clone was found a few times. This TCR was sampled from a woman under 40 with acute COVID-19. The sample taken for sequencing was PBMCs or T cells enriched from blood (not recorded which). This sequence joins TRBV7-9 and TRBJ1-6; a possible D gene is TRBD1 (6 bases). The CDR3 DNA follows: TGTGCCAGCAGCCCACCCGGTGCGTCGGACAGCTCACCCCTCCACTTT. Encoded protein: CASSPPGASDSSPLHF.